These 2 T cell receptor beta chains were sequenced from one sample in a study of regulatory T cells in long-lasting Graves disease. Noted time point: newly diagnosed GD, antithyroid drugs for less than 3 months. From RNA extracted from PBMCs, the TCR library was made. Combining iRepertoire HTBI primers with Arm-PCR of CDR3 regions, the authors built TCR beta libraries. MiXCR, run by TCRdb on the multiplex PCR reads, gives a single entry per CDR3 protein. The sample lists hundreds of thousands of distinct CDR3 sequences; around an eighth were seen once. The same sample was also used in a study of T cells in Graves' hyperthyroidism and ophthalmopathy.

Source: peripheral blood mononuclear cells (PBMCs), taken at new diagnosis, from a patient treated with antithyroid drugs. The receptors come from a man aged 25 to 40 with Graves disease.

Ten or more counts support this clonotype. The chain employs TRBV7-9 and TRBJ1-5, with no clear D. The CDR3 totals 13 residues. Deletions cut 0 bases from V and 9 bases from J, with 9 bases between. Per germline, CDR1 SEHNR and CDR2 FQNEAQ (reference sequence). The CDR3, as DNA: TGTGCCAGCAGCTTAGCACCCATGGGGCCCCAGCATTTT. Residues: CASSLAPMGPQHF.

The sample holds many counts of this clonotype. V usage is TRBV11-2 and J usage is TRBJ2-1, with D possibly TRBD1 on 6 matching bases. The CDR3 is made up of 16 amino acids. Germline V CDR1 and CDR2: SGHAT, FQNNGV. Trimming stripped 0 bases from V and 8 bases from J, with 17 bases between. The CDR3 sequence is CASSLDNQGMFDEQFF. In DNA, the CDR3 is TGTGCCAGCAGCTTAGATAATCAGGGGATGTTCGATGAGCAGTTCTTC. Together with reference TRBV11-2 and TRBJ2-1, the CDR3 gives the full variable domain: EAGVAQSPRYKIIEKRQSVAFWCNPISGHATLYWYQQILGQGPKLLIQFQNNGVVDDSQLPKDRFSAERLKGVDSTLKIQPAKLEDSAVYLCASSLDNQGMFDEQFFGPGTRLTVL.